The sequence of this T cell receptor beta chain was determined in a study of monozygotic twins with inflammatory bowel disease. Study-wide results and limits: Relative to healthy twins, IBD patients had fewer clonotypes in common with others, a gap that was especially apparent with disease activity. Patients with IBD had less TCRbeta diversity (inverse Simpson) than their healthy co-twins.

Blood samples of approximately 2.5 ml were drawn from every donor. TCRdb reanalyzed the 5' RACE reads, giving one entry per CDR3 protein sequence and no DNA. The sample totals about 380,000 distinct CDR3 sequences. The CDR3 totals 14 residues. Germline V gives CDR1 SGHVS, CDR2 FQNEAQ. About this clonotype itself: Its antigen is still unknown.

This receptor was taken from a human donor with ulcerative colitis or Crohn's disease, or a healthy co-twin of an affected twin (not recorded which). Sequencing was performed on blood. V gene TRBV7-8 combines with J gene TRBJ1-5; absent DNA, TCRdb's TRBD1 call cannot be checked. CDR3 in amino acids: CASSLPQPNQPQHF. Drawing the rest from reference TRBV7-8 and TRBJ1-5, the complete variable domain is GAGVSQSPRYKVAKRGQDVALRCDPISGHVSLFWYQQALGQGPEFLTYFQNEAQLDKSGLPSDRFFAERPEGSVSTLKIQRTQQEDSAVYLCASSLPQPNQPQHFGDGTRLSIL.